This T cell receptor (beta chain) was recovered during a study of cytomegalovirus exposure and HLA in healthy donors. General observations from the study: TCR beta V- and J-gene trimming, according to a later analysis, was linked to a missense DCLRE1C variant.

Use of 60 Vbeta and 13 Jbeta primers characterized the PCR. This table comes from immunoSEQ multiplex PCR, and its TCRdb copy is limited to in-frame clones, with some not included. The data show some 120,000 clones, around 78% seen once. Comments on this clone: The target antigen is unknown.

The CDR3 length is 15 residues. Germline V gene sequence: CDR1 SEHNR, CDR2 FQNEAQ (reference sequence). The V end was cut by 1 base, the J end by 1 base, with 7 bases between. This TCR came from a man in his fifties or sixties in good health and CMV-seronegative. The chain links TRBV7-9 to TRBJ2-2; possibly TRBD1 for D (5 bases). The source material was PBMCs. CDR3 coding DNA: TGTGCCAGCAGCTTAGGCGGACAGAACACCGGGGAGCTGTTTTTT. It yields the protein CASSLGGQNTGELFF.